These 12 T cell receptor beta chains came from one sample sequenced in a study of OX40 agonist ivuxolimab in advanced cancers. Profiling relied on immunoSEQ multiplex PCR, and the TCRdb table lists in-frame clones only, not all of them. The repertoire has roughly 100,000 clones, around nine tenths of them found once; the top ten carry 0.7% to 1%. The sequencing used CD4+ or CD8+ T cells sorted from blood, collected in a trial of the OX40 agonist ivuxolimab. The receptors here all came from an adult with an advanced solid tumor such as melanoma, head and neck, liver or kidney cancer.

The chain carries TRBV29-1 and TRBJ1-6; D possibly corresponds to TRBD1 (6 bases). CDR1 and CDR2 from the germline V gene are SQVTM and ANQGSEA. With 6 bases removed from V and 12 bases from J, the gap between germline ends came to 21 bases. This CDR3 region has 14 residues. In DNA, the CDR3 is TGCAGCGTCCTCCCGGACAACGAAGGGGGACCCCTCCACTTT. Translated: CSVLPDNEGGPLHF.

To note about this clone: Sequence at one end of the junction differs from germline and may be a read error. The chain employs TRBV5-5 and TRBJ1-2; 8 nucleotides align to TRBD1. Germline CDR1 and CDR2: SGHKS and YYEKEE (reference sequence). The CDR3 spans 15 residues. CDR3 region: CASSLAAGGVYSYTF. The CDR3 DNA sequence: TGTGCCAGCAGCTTGGCCGCAGGGGGCGTCTATAGCTACACCTTC. Supplemented by reference TRBV5-5 and TRBJ1-2, the full variable domain reads DAGVTQSPTHLIKTRGQQVTLRCSPISGHKSVSWYQQVLGQGPQFIFQYYEKEERGRGNFPDRFSARQFPNYSSELNVNALLLGDSALYLCASSLAAGGVYSYTFGSGTRLTVV.

The rearrangement uses TRBV6-1 and TRBJ1-6; 7 bases line up with TRBD1. Germline-derived CDR1 and CDR2 are MNHNS and SASEGT. The CDR3 contains 12 residues. With 6 bases clipped from V and 11 bases from J, the junction kept 4 bases outside the gene matches. Here the CDR3 DNA reads TGTGCCAGCAGGACAGGGCAGACACCCCTCCACTTT. Translation: CASRTGQTPLHF.

V usage is TRBV9 and J usage is TRBJ2-7; TRBD1 or TRBD2 may be the D gene (6 bases each). The germline V gene has CDR1 SGDLS and CDR2 YYNGEE. The CDR3 runs 15 residues. V was clipped by 0 bases and J by 0 bases, with 10 bases between them. The CDR3 spells CASSVGGGGSYEQYF. The DNA of the CDR3 is TGTGCCAGCAGCGTAGGTGGAGGGGGCTCCTACGAGCAGTACTTC.

The V call is TRBV14, the J call TRBJ1-1; no reliable D call. The V end was cut by 5 bases, the J end by 1 base, with 8 bases between. The CDR3 extends over 13 amino acids. Germline V CDR1 and CDR2: SGHDN, FVKESK. The CDR3 is CASSFGTNTEAFF. The CDR3 nucleotides are TGTGCCAGCAGCTTCGGCACGAACACTGAAGCTTTCTTT.

The rearrangement links TRBV6-5 to TRBJ1-1; D perhaps matches TRBD1 (5 bases). The CDR3 loop spans 12 amino acids. Trimming removed 8 bases at V and 1 base at J, with 8 bases between. The germline gives CDR1 MNHEY, CDR2 SVGAGI. The CDR3 bases are TGTGCCAGCTCAGGGCGGAACACTGAAGCTTTCTTT. This codes for CASSGRNTEAFF.

This clone has more than one count but fewer than ten. This chain links TRBV4-3 with TRBJ2-3; D possibly corresponds to TRBD2 (6 bases). The CDR3 is 18 amino acids. The germline gives CDR1 LGHNA, CDR2 YSLEER. The V gene lost 2 bases and the J gene lost 6 bases, with 24 bases spanning the gap. CDR3 in amino acids: CASSQLLYSVVGGDTQYF. In DNA form, the CDR3 reads TGCGCCAGCAGCCAATTATTGTATTCGGTAGTCGGAGGGGATACGCAGTATTTT.

The rearrangement links TRBV6-5 to TRBJ2-7, with 8 positions matching TRBD1. This CDR3 region has 16 residues. The germline CDR1 and CDR2 sequences are MNHEY and SVGAGI. The V and J ends lost 0 bases and 7 bases, in that order; junction bases with no gene match: 11. In DNA, the CDR3 is TGTGCCAGCAGTTACTCGAGTAGCAGGGGGCAAGGGGAGCAGTACTTC. It yields the protein CASSYSSSRGQGEQYF.

The rearrangement uses TRBV9 and TRBJ1-4; D gene ambiguous. The CDR3 length is 16 residues. The ends were cut back, 0 bases at V and 2 bases at J, with 11 bases in the middle. Per the germline V gene, CDR1 is SGDLS and CDR2 is YYNGEE. CDR3 residues: CASSVVPSATNEKLFF. The CDR3 DNA follows: TGTGCCAGCAGCGTAGTTCCGAGTGCGACTAATGAAAAACTGTTTTTT.

This clone was counted once. This sequence joins TRBV27 and TRBJ2-1; TRBD1 matches 8 bases. This CDR3 spans 15 amino acids. J was trimmed by 6 bases and V by 8 bases; bases with no gene match: 12. CDR1 and CDR2 from the germline V gene are MNHEY and SMNVEV (reference sequence). CDR3 DNA: TGTGCCAGCTGGAAGACTTGGACAGGGAGCAATGAGCAGTTCTTC. Translating it yields CASWKTWTGSNEQFF.

This sequence joins TRBV9 and TRBJ2-1; 7 bases are a match to TRBD2. V lost 0 bases, J lost 2 bases, and 2 bases stayed unmatched. Germline V gene lookup returns CDR1 SGDLS and CDR2 YYNGEE. The CDR3 consists of 15 residues. The CDR3 loop is CASSVDGGTYNEQFF. DNA of the CDR3: TGTGCCAGCAGCGTAGACGGGGGGACCTACAATGAGCAGTTCTTC.

V and J are TRBV6-1 and TRBJ1-5; unclear D gene. The germline gives CDR1 MNHNS, CDR2 SASEGT. Trimming stripped 5 bases from V and 0 bases from J, with 11 bases between. The CDR3 spans 15 residues. CDR3 sequence: CASSPTVGSNQPQHF. The CDR3 DNA reads as TGTGCCAGCAGTCCAACAGTGGGTAGCAATCAGCCCCAGCATTTT.